Below are 20 T cell receptor beta chains sequenced from a single sample in a study of shared clonotypes between healthy human individuals. Sequencing used immunoSEQ multiplex PCR; TCRdb keeps in-frame clones, though not all of them. The sample lists 640,000 or so clones, about three quarters occurring once. Material for sequencing was memory CD4+ T cells sorted from blood. As to subset: CD45RA-negative fraction. These receptors were obtained from a woman under 40 in good health.

CDR3 in DNA: TGTGCCAGTGAGAAAACAGGACAGGGTCGGTTTGGGGCCAACGTCCTGACTTTC. Residues: CASEKTGQGRFGANVLTF. The chain couples TRBV28 to TRBJ2-6; the match to TRBD1 covers 8 bases. The trim removed 9 bases at V and 3 bases at J, leaving 16 bases unmatched. The V gene's germline CDR1 is MDHEN and CDR2 SYDVKM. This CDR3 region has 18 residues. The full variable domain, its missing parts supplied by reference TRBV28 and TRBJ2-6, is DVKVTQSSRYLVKRTGEKVFLECVQDMDHENMFWYRQDPGLGLRLIYFSYDVKMKEKGDIPEGYSVSREKKERFSLILESASTNQTSMYLCASEKTGQGRFGANVLTFGAGSRLTVL.

This chain connects TRBV27 to TRBJ2-1, with D possibly matching TRBD2 (7 bases). The CDR3 spans 16 residues. The V end was cut by 3 bases, the J end by 8 bases, with 20 bases between. The germline V gene encodes CDR1 MNHEY and CDR2 SMNVEV (reference sequence). Here the CDR3 reads CASSFRLGGGPYEQFF. The CDR3 DNA is TGTGCCAGCAGTTTCCGTCTAGGGGGAGGGCCCTATGAGCAGTTCTTC.

As concerns this clone: The junction departs from germline at one end; a sequencing error may be responsible. The V gene is TRBV6-1, the J gene TRBJ2-1; D is uncertain. Germline CDR1 is MNHNS and CDR2 is SASEGT. This CDR3 has 13 residues. CDR3 DNA sequence: TGTGCCAGCAGTGAAGTACCGGTAAATGCGCAGTTCTTC. The encoded protein is CASSEVPVNAQFF.

In this sample, this clone turned up once. The sample has other DNA sequences that encode this CDR3 too. The gene calls are TRBV27 and TRBJ1-1; D is unresolved. Germline CDR1 is MNHEY and CDR2 is SMNVEV (reference sequence). V lost 6 bases and J 1 base, leaving 6 bases between the germline ends. The length of the CDR3 is 12 residues. As DNA, the CDR3 is TGTGCCAGCAGCAAAAGGAACACTGAAGCTTTCTTT. It translates to CASSKRNTEAFF.

The chain couples TRBV19 to TRBJ1-5; no clear D. Trimming pared 2 bases from V and 16 bases from J, leaving 18 bases between. CDR1 and CDR2 (germline): LNHDA, SQIVND (reference sequence). The CDR3 sequence is 13 residues long. CDR3 sequence reads: CASSIYSSGSLHF. The CDR3 DNA reads TGTGCCAGTAGTATATATTCATCTGGCAGCCTACATTTT.

This clone came up a few times. The V call is TRBV7-8, the J call TRBJ1-2; D remains ambiguous. The V and J ends lost 2 bases and 4 bases respectively, with 14 bases between them. CDR1 SGHVS and CDR2 FQNEAQ come from the germline V gene. This CDR3 contains 15 residues. The CDR3 nucleotides read TGTGCCAGCAGCTTATCTGGGCAGATCGTCTATGGCTACACCTTC. It is translated as CASSLSGQIVYGYTF. Combining the CDR3 with reference TRBV7-8 and TRBJ1-2 gives the whole variable domain GAGVSQSPRYKVAKRGQDVALRCDPISGHVSLFWYQQALGQGPEFLTYFQNEAQLDKSGLPSDRFFAERPEGSVSTLKIQRTQQEDSAVYLCASSLSGQIVYGYTFGSGTRLTVV.

The chain links TRBV5-1 to TRBJ1-1; perhaps TRBD1 as D (5 bases). V was shortened by 2 bases and J by 4 bases, with 6 bases between the two germline ends. This CDR3 spans 12 amino acids. Germline values: CDR1 SGHRS, CDR2 YFSETQ. The CDR3 protein is CASSFTGTEAFF. CDR3 bases: TGCGCCAGCAGCTTCACAGGCACTGAAGCTTTCTTT. The whole variable domain, filled in from reference TRBV5-1 and TRBJ1-1, reads KAGVTQTPRYLIKTRGQQVTLSCSPISGHRSVSWYQQTPGQGLQFLFEYFSETQRNKGNFPGRFSGRQFSNSRSEMNVSTLELGDSALYLCASSFTGTEAFFGQGTRLTVV.

J is TRBJ2-7 and V is TRBV5-1; TRBD2 agrees at 7 bases. This CDR3 is built from 15 residues. The V and J ends lost 2 bases and 0 bases, in that order; junction bases with no gene match: 5. Germline V CDR1 and CDR2: SGHRS, YFSETQ. The CDR3 coding sequence is TGCGCCAGCAGCTTAAGCGGGAAGAGCTCCTACGAGCAGTACTTC. It specifies CASSLSGKSSYEQYF.

The gene calls are TRBV28 and TRBJ1-4; unclear D gene. Trimming removed 5 bases from V and 0 bases from J, with 13 bases in between. This CDR3 is 16 amino acids long. CDR1 is MDHEN, CDR2 SYDVKM, per germline. CDR3 bases: TGTGCCAGCAGTCACCTGTACCGGACAACTAATGAAAAACTGTTTTTT. It yields the protein CASSHLYRTTNEKLFF.

This clone was counted ten times or more. V is TRBV7-9 and J is TRBJ2-2, with D unresolved. Germline V gene data show CDR1 as SEHNR and CDR2 as FQNEAQ (reference sequence). The CDR3 extends over 12 amino acids. V lost 10 bases, J lost 4 bases, and 10 bases lay in between. CDR3 sequence reads: CAKGWTTGELFF. The CDR3 coding sequence is TGTGCCAAAGGATGGACCACCGGGGAGCTGTTTTTT.

The chain carries TRBV5-5 and TRBJ1-1, with D possibly TRBD1 on 6 matching bases. V was trimmed by 2 bases and J by 3 bases, leaving 11 bases between them. The CDR3 spans 14 residues. Germline assignment: CDR1 SGHKS and CDR2 YYEKEE (reference sequence). The CDR3: CASSFRGGDTEAFF. The CDR3 DNA sequence: TGTGCCAGCAGCTTCAGGGGTGGTGACACTGAAGCTTTCTTT.

This chain connects TRBV10-1 to TRBJ2-7, with TRBD1 as a possible D gene (6 bases). The V gene's germline CDR1 is WNHNN and CDR2 SYGVQD (reference sequence). Trimming took off 7 bases at V and 3 bases at J, with 22 bases between the two ends. This CDR3 is 16 amino acids long. The CDR3 DNA reads as TGCGCCAGCATTGAAGGCGTAGGGGACACGCGCTACGAGCAGTACTTC. Translated, it gives CASIEGVGDTRYEQYF.

This sequence joins TRBV5-1 and TRBJ2-6; 7 bases align to TRBD1. V shed 4 bases and J 0 bases; nucleotides not matched to a gene: 4. Germline V CDR1 and CDR2: SGHRS, YFSETQ. This CDR3 is 16 amino acids long. This chain's CDR3 is CASSGGQLSGANVLTF. As DNA, the CDR3 is TGCGCCAGCAGCGGGGGACAGCTCTCTGGGGCCAACGTCCTGACTTTC.

The chain couples TRBV6-1 to TRBJ2-3; D unclear. Looked up from germline, CDR1 is MNHNS and CDR2 is SASEGT. CDR3 length equals 15 residues. The V and J ends lost 0 bases and 0 bases respectively, with 7 bases between them. CDR3 DNA sequence: TGTGCCAGCAGTGAAGCGGCGTATAGCACAGATACGCAGTATTTT. Translation: CASSEAAYSTDTQYF.

The genes are TRBV10-3 and TRBJ2-6; either TRBD1 or TRBD2 may fit D (5 bases each). CDR3 length: 16 amino acids. Trimming stripped 4 bases from V and 4 bases from J, with 14 bases between. The germline V gene encodes CDR1 ENHRY and CDR2 SYGVKD. For the CDR3, the DNA is TGTGCCATCAGTGGGGACGGTTCTCCAGGGGCCAACGTCCTGACTTTC. Residues: CAISGDGSPGANVLTF.

A note on this clone: The sample contains more than one DNA sequence encoding this CDR3. The chain couples TRBV30 to TRBJ1-2; weak D call: TRBD1 (5 bases). Trimming cost V 0 bases and J 8 bases, with 10 bases left between them. The CDR3 runs to 12 residues. Germline V CDR1 and CDR2: GTSNPN, SVGIG (reference sequence). The CDR3 region has the DNA TGTGCCTGGAGTGTAGGGGTGGGCGGCTACACCTTC. Residues: CAWSVGVGGYTF.

The chain couples TRBV18 to TRBJ2-5, with D hard to call. Trimming took 0 bases from V and 5 from J, leaving 13 bases between them. CDR1 KGHSH and CDR2 LQKENI come from the germline V gene. There are 15 residues in the CDR3. The CDR3 DNA reads as TGTGCCAGCTCACCACCAGGAGAGGCCGAGGAGACCCAGTACTTC. This codes for CASSPPGEAEETQYF.

With regard to this clone: One junction end disagrees with the germline gene, perhaps due to a read error. The chain couples TRBV2 to TRBJ1-1, with D perhaps matching TRBD1 (6 bases). Germline CDR1 and CDR2: SNHLY and FYNNEI. The CDR3 sequence is 13 residues long. This chain's CDR3 is CASREQGNTEAFF. CDR3 coding DNA: TGTGCCAGCCGTGAACAGGGTAACACTGAAGCTTTCTTT.

V and J are TRBV30 and TRBJ1-1, with TRBD1 as a possible D gene (6 bases). CDR3 length equals 14 residues. Looked up from germline, CDR1 is GTSNPN and CDR2 is SVGIG (reference sequence). V lost 3 bases and J lost 4, with 15 bases in between. CDR3 region: CAWSRGTSGTEAFF. CDR3 nucleotide sequence: TGTGCCTGGAGCCGTGGGACAAGCGGCACTGAAGCTTTCTTT.

V usage is TRBV27 and J usage is TRBJ2-7; the D gene is possibly TRBD1 (6 bases). V was cut by 0 bases and J by 4 bases, with 13 bases left in between. Germline CDR1 and CDR2: MNHEY and SMNVEV (reference sequence). The CDR3 spans 15 residues. The CDR3 spells CASSLSYRASYEQYF. The CDR3 DNA reads TGTGCCAGCAGTTTATCCTACAGGGCGTCGTACGAGCAGTACTTC.